These 28 T cell receptor beta chains came from one sample sequenced in a study of T cells in Graves' hyperthyroidism and ophthalmopathy. TCR beta CDR3 regions were amplified from RNA transcripts. HTBI primers were used for first-round RT-PCR of the TCR CDR3. MiXCR, run by TCRdb on the multiplex PCR reads, gives a single entry per CDR3 protein. The sample records roughly 660,000 distinct CDR3 sequences, 17% being singletons. The specimen was blood. Receptors originate from a man aged 45-60 years with Graves' hyperthyroidism.

Ten or more counts support this clonotype. This chain joins TRBV28 and TRBJ2-2, with D unresolved. The CDR3 has 15 amino acids. V was trimmed by 9 bases and J by 0 bases, leaving 14 bases between them. CDR1 and CDR2 (germline): MDHEN, SYDVKM. The CDR3 DNA follows: TGTGCCAGTGGCGGCGCGACCGCGAACACCGGGGAGCTGTTTTTT. This encodes CASGGATANTGELFF.

Comments on this clonotype: A much larger clone lies a single base off, so this may be a read error. This chain uses TRBV20-1 with TRBJ2-3; D uncertain. CDR1 is DFQATT, CDR2 SNEGSKA, per germline (reference sequence). The CDR3 spans 14 residues. V was cut by 3 bases and J by 2 bases, with 12 bases left in between. In nucleotides, the CDR3 is TGCAGTGCTAGGGAAGTGGGTTACACAGATACGCAGTATTTT. Encoded protein: CSAREVGYTDTQYF.

V and J are TRBV20-1 and TRBJ1-2; D ambiguous. This CDR3 contains 11 residues. CDR1 and CDR2 (germline): DFQATT, SNEGSKA (reference sequence). The CDR3 DNA reads as TGCACCATGGGGTTTGACTATGGCTACACCTTC. Protein: CTMGFDYGYTF.

This CDR3 reads CASSESGFPYRSNTEAFF. The CDR3 DNA reads as TGCGCCAGCAGTGAGTCTGGCTTTCCGTACAGGTCGAACACTGAAGCTTTCTTT. The chain is built from TRBV10-1 and TRBJ1-1, with a weak D call TRBD1 (5 bases). Germline V CDR1 and CDR2: WNHNN, SYGVQD (reference sequence). This CDR3 is built from 18 residues. Trimming took off 0 bases at V and 1 base at J, with 18 bases between the two ends.

This clonotype has at least ten counts. The chain combines TRBV28 with TRBJ2-7; tentatively, D is TRBD1 (6 bases). This CDR3 contains 11 residues. Germline values: CDR1 MDHEN, CDR2 SYDVKM. V dropped 6 bases and J dropped 6 bases, with 9 bases sitting between them. The chain's CDR3 is CASSLTGEQYF. As DNA, the CDR3 is TGTGCCAGCAGCCTGACAGGCGAGCAGTACTTC.

J is TRBJ1-5 and V is TRBV5-1; maybe TRBD1 (6 bases). The CDR3 is 14 residues long. The V and J ends lost 6 bases and 2 bases respectively, with 12 bases between them. Germline V gives CDR1 SGHRS, CDR2 YFSETQ. The CDR3, as DNA: TGCGCCAGCAAGGCAGGGGAGGGCAATCAGCCCCAGCATTTT. It specifies CASKAGEGNQPQHF. Based on the CDR3 plus reference TRBV5-1 and TRBJ1-5, the full variable domain is KAGVTQTPRYLIKTRGQQVTLSCSPISGHRSVSWYQQTPGQGLQFLFEYFSETQRNKGNFPGRFSGRQFSNSRSEMNVSTLELGDSALYLCASKAGEGNQPQHFGDGTRLSIL.

This clonotype was seen repeatedly, ten times or more. The rearrangement uses TRBV2 and TRBJ1-5; D is possibly TRBD1 (6 bases). The CDR3 has 16 residues. The V gene's germline CDR1 is SNHLY and CDR2 FYNNEI. Trimming shortened V by 5 bases and J by 4 bases, and 18 bases separated the two germline ends. CDR3 sequence: CASSPMGGALNQPQHF. The CDR3 DNA sequence: TGTGCCAGCAGTCCTATGGGGGGGGCGTTGAATCAGCCCCAGCATTTT.

Only a few counts were recorded for this clonotype. The rearrangement uses TRBV11-2 and TRBJ2-1, with 10 bases that match TRBD2. Germline V gene data show CDR1 as SGHAT and CDR2 as FQNNGV. Germline trimming cut 4 bases from V and 9 bases from J; bases unmatched to any gene: 9. The CDR3 covers 15 residues. The CDR3 is CASSSLAGAYGEQFF. The CDR3 DNA sequence: TGTGCCAGCAGCTCCCTAGCGGGAGCTTATGGTGAGCAGTTCTTC.

About this clonotype: This may be a read error, as it is one base from a much larger clone. The chain carries TRBV2 and TRBJ2-7; D unclear. The V end lost 9 bases, the J end lost 3 bases, and 15 bases lay between the germline ends. CDR1 is SNHLY, CDR2 FYNNEI, per germline. The CDR3 consists of 13 residues. The CDR3 sequence is CASLSDAGYEQYF. The CDR3 DNA follows: TGTGCCAGTCTATCAGACGCTGGCTACGAGCAGTACTTC.

This clonotype was counted many times. The CDR3 is CASSPPLALGTDTQYF. The CDR3 DNA follows: TGTGCCAGCTCACCACCACTTGCCCTGGGAACAGATACGCAGTATTTT. The chain recombines TRBV18 with TRBJ2-3; D gene ambiguous. Germline V CDR1 and CDR2: KGHSH, LQKENI. This CDR3 spans 16 amino acids. Trimming took 0 bases from V and 3 from J, leaving 13 bases between them.

The V call is TRBV28, the J call TRBJ2-3, with D perhaps matching TRBD1 (8 bases). Germline assignment: CDR1 MDHEN and CDR2 SYDVKM. V was pared by 5 bases and J by 5 bases, with 17 bases between. The CDR3 runs to 15 residues. The CDR3 protein is CASSTHRGRGDTQYF. DNA for the CDR3: TGTGCCAGCAGTACTCACAGGGGGAGGGGAGATACGCAGTATTTT. Based on the CDR3 plus reference TRBV28 and TRBJ2-3, the full variable domain is DVKVTQSSRYLVKRTGEKVFLECVQDMDHENMFWYRQDPGLGLRLIYFSYDVKMKEKGDIPEGYSVSREKKERFSLILESASTNQTSMYLCASSTHRGRGDTQYFGPGTRLTVL.

This clonotype was counted at least ten times. The chain is built from TRBV15 and TRBJ2-3, with a weak D call TRBD2 (5 bases). The CDR3 length is 16 residues. V lost 0 bases and J 5 bases, leaving 15 bases between the germline ends. Germline V gene lookup returns CDR1 LNHNV and CDR2 YYDKDF (reference sequence). Here the CDR3 reads CATSRDTADRLDTQYF. The CDR3 nucleotides are TGTGCCACCAGCAGAGATACAGCGGACCGACTAGATACGCAGTATTTT. Full variable domain (missing parts from reference TRBV15 and TRBJ2-3): DAMVIQNPRYQVTQFGKPVTLSCSQTLNHNVMYWYQQKSSQAPKLLFHYYDKDFNNEADTPDNFQSRRPNTSFCFLDIRSPGLGDTAMYLCATSRDTADRLDTQYFGPGTRLTVL.

This clonotype showed up many times. The chain employs TRBV2 and TRBJ1-4, with D possibly matching TRBD1 (5 bases). The germline V gene has CDR1 SNHLY and CDR2 FYNNEI. The germline V and J ends were trimmed by 8 bases and 12 bases, with 19 bases remaining between them. The CDR3 sequence is 13 residues long. DNA of the CDR3: TGTGCCAGCCAATATGTGGACCGGGGGGAACTGTTTTTT. As protein: CASQYVDRGELFF.

On this clonotype itself: A much larger clone sits a single nucleotide away, making a read error possible. This chain links TRBV29-1 with TRBJ2-7, with D possibly being TRBD1 (5 bases). The germline gives CDR1 SQVTM, CDR2 ANQGSEA. The CDR3 covers 12 residues. V lost 4 bases, J lost 6 bases, and 13 bases lay in between. In nucleotides, the CDR3 is TGCAGCGTTGGGGGCAGGGTTTCCGAGCAGTACTTC. Translation gives CSVGGRVSEQYF.

The chain joins TRBV4-1 to TRBJ2-1, with D perhaps TRBD2 (5 bases). CDR1 and CDR2 (germline): MGHRA, YSYEKL. V was shortened by 3 bases and J by 4 bases, with 13 bases between the two germline ends. This CDR3 region has 15 residues. The CDR3 DNA sequence: TGCGCCAGCAGCCATGGGCGGGCCGGATACAATGAGCAGTTCTTC. Translated: CASSHGRAGYNEQFF.

This clonotype turned up a few times. The chain employs TRBV30 and TRBJ2-1, with TRBD2 matching 10 bases. The V segment lost 0 bases and the J segment 4 bases; nucleotides outside the gene matches: 6. This CDR3 is built from 16 residues. CDR1 is GTSNPN, CDR2 SVGIG, per germline (reference sequence). CDR3 amino acids: CAWSVASGGLYNEQFF. The DNA of the CDR3 is TGTGCCTGGAGTGTGGCTAGCGGGGGACTATACAATGAGCAGTTCTTC.

There are a few counts of this clonotype. The genes are TRBV6-1 and TRBJ2-5; 10 positions agree with TRBD2. V lost 2 bases to trimming and J lost 2 bases; unmatched junction nucleotides: 8. This CDR3 has 17 residues. Germline V CDR1 and CDR2: MNHNS, SASEGT. CDR3 amino acids: CASSEFSSGSPQETQYF. CDR3 sequence (DNA): TGTGCCAGCAGTGAATTCTCTAGCGGGAGCCCTCAAGAGACCCAGTACTTC.

In this sample, this clonotype turned up a few times. The genes are TRBV19 and TRBJ2-1; D is unclear. This CDR3 is built from 13 residues. Germline V gives CDR1 LNHDA, CDR2 SQIVND (reference sequence). V was cut by 3 bases and J by 3 bases, with 6 bases left in between. The CDR3 is CASSMPLYNEQFF. The DNA of the CDR3 is TGTGCCAGTAGTATGCCCCTCTACAATGAGCAGTTCTTC.

This chain connects TRBV15 to TRBJ2-1; D is unclear. CDR1 and CDR2 (germline): LNHNV, YYDKDF (reference sequence). V dropped 3 bases and J dropped 2 bases, with 17 bases sitting between them. This CDR3 is built from 17 residues. Written as DNA, the CDR3 is TGTGCCACCAGCAGCTCTTCTTCGGCATTACCCTACAATGAGCAGTTCTTC. Amino acid sequence: CATSSSSSALPYNEQFF.

The chain couples TRBV5-4 to TRBJ1-2; 9 bases align to TRBD1. Unmatched junction bases numbered 7, after V lost 4 bases and J lost 3 bases. Germline-derived CDR1 and CDR2 are SGHNT and YYREEE (reference sequence). The CDR3 extends over 15 amino acids. The CDR3 DNA follows: TGTGCCAGCAGCCTCCGGGACAGGGTCGACTATGGCTACACCTTC. This codes for CASSLRDRVDYGYTF.

This clonotype appeared a single time. This chain connects TRBV2 to TRBJ1-6; 7 positions agree with TRBD1. Trimming at V came to 3 bases and at J to 7 bases, leaving 3 bases not matched to a gene. The CDR3 extends over 14 amino acids. Germline V gene lookup returns CDR1 SNHLY and CDR2 FYNNEI. The CDR3: CASSEQGGNSPLHF. CDR3 nucleotides: TGTGCCAGCAGTGAGCAGGGGGGGAATTCACCCCTCCACTTT.

V usage is TRBV7-2 and J usage is TRBJ2-3; 9 nucleotides match TRBD2. With 1 base clipped from V and 2 bases from J, the junction kept 7 bases outside the gene matches. The length of the CDR3 is 17 residues. Per germline, CDR1 SGHTA and CDR2 FQGNSA. The CDR3 DNA reads TGTGCCAGCAGCTTAGTCCCAGCGGGGGGACTCACAGATACGCAGTATTTT. This codes for CASSLVPAGGLTDTQYF.

This clonotype was seen more than once but under ten times. The chain links TRBV29-1 to TRBJ2-6, with D maybe TRBD1 (5 bases). The germline V gene has CDR1 SQVTM and CDR2 ANQGSEA. Trimming took off 3 bases at V and 0 bases at J, with 9 bases between the two ends. This CDR3 contains 15 residues. The CDR3 is CSVDTGNSGANVLTF. Here the CDR3 DNA reads TGCAGCGTTGATACAGGAAACTCTGGGGCCAACGTCCTGACTTTC.

On this clonotype: This may stem from a read error, because a much larger clone lies one nucleotide away. The chain employs TRBV11-2 and TRBJ2-5; maybe TRBD2 (5 bases). The CDR3 is made up of 19 amino acids. Germline-derived CDR1 and CDR2 are SGHAT and FQNNGV. CDR3 amino acids: CASSLREKGIFQSQETQCF. The CDR3 coding sequence is TGTGCCAGCAGCTTAAGGGAGAAGGGTATTTTCCAGTCCCAAGAGACCCAGTGCTTC.

At least ten counts were recorded for this clonotype. This rearrangement joins TRBV2 to TRBJ2-3; 7 bases fit TRBD2. J lost 4 bases, V lost 6 bases, and 7 bases had no gene match. Germline lookup yields CDR1 SNHLY and CDR2 FYNNEI. The length of the CDR3 is 14 residues. The CDR3 DNA is TGTGCCAGCAGCTCAGGGACTACTCCAGATACGCAGTATTTT. Protein product: CASSSGTTPDTQYF.

At least ten counts were recorded for this clonotype. This chain links TRBV27 with TRBJ2-2; D unclear. V was cut by 4 bases and J by 0 bases, with 9 bases left in between. Germline CDR1 reads MNHEY; CDR2 reads SMNVEV (reference sequence). CDR3 length: 15 residues. The CDR3 sequence: CASSSAVANTGELFF. The CDR3 region has the DNA TGTGCCAGCAGTTCAGCAGTCGCGAACACCGGGGAGCTGTTTTTT.

This clonotype was recorded a few times. This chain joins TRBV27 and TRBJ1-2; D is unclear. Germline lookup yields CDR1 MNHEY and CDR2 SMNVEV (reference sequence). The CDR3 is 14 residues long. Between the trimmed V and J ends, which lost 5 bases and 1 base, there was a span of 11 bases. In nucleotides, the CDR3 is TGTGCCAGCAGTGCGCTACAGAGTAACTATGGCTACACCTTC. Protein: CASSALQSNYGYTF.

This clonotype was detected many times. The V call is TRBV2, the J call TRBJ2-1, with TRBD2 matching over 12 bases. Germline lookup yields CDR1 SNHLY and CDR2 FYNNEI. The CDR3 consists of 16 residues. J gave up 3 bases and V 6 bases, and 6 bases lay outside the gene matches. The CDR3 bases are TGTGCCAGCAGAAAGGGACTAGCGGGTGGCTACAATGAGCAGTTCTTC. The encoded protein is CASRKGLAGGYNEQFF.